The 16 T cell receptor beta chains below were found in one sample sequenced in a study of siplizumab effects on memory and regulatory T cells. Repertoires were generated with immunoSEQ multiplex PCR, while TCRdb's copy carries only in-frame clones and drops some. The sample carries approximately 60,000 clones, 95% to 98% recorded once. Sequencing input: naive CD8+ T cells sorted from blood. The receptors were sampled from a human donor in good health.

The chain employs TRBV6-5 and TRBJ2-5; TRBD2 matches 14 bases. Per the germline V gene, CDR1 is MNHEY and CDR2 is SVGAGI. This CDR3 spans 15 amino acids. The ends lost 6 bases at V and 4 bases at J; junction bases unmatched: 4. As DNA, the CDR3 is TGTGCCAGCAGCTTCGGACTAGCGGGGGGAGAGACCCAGTACTTC. It is translated as CASSFGLAGGETQYF.

V and J are TRBV19 and TRBJ1-4; 9 bases align to TRBD1. The CDR3 loop spans 14 amino acids. The V segment lost 7 bases and the J segment 8 bases; nucleotides outside the gene matches: 8. Germline lookup yields CDR1 LNHDA and CDR2 SQIVND (reference sequence). CDR3 amino acids: CASTPGTGYEKLFF. The CDR3 region has the DNA TGTGCCAGTACCCCCGGGACAGGGTACGAAAAACTGTTTTTT.

The chain joins TRBV10-3 to TRBJ2-1; TRBD2 agrees at 7 bases. Germline trimming cut 5 bases from V and 7 bases from J; bases unmatched to any gene: 5. The CDR3 contains 13 residues. Germline CDR1 and CDR2: ENHRY and SYGVKD. In DNA, the CDR3 is TGTGCCATCAGTTCGGGGGGAGTAAATGAGCAGTTCTTC. This translates into CAISSGGVNEQFF.

The V call is TRBV19, the J call TRBJ2-1, with D unresolved. CDR3 length equals 11 residues. Deletions cut 6 bases from V and 4 bases from J, with 4 bases between. Germline loops: CDR1 LNHDA, CDR2 SQIVND (reference sequence). CDR3 coding DNA: TGTGCCAGTAGAACTTACAATGAGCAGTTCTTC. Its translation: CASRTYNEQFF.

V is TRBV5-1 and J is TRBJ2-1; 13 nucleotides line up with TRBD2. CDR1 is SGHRS and CDR2 is YFSETQ in the germline V gene. The CDR3 sequence is 16 residues long. The ends lost 0 bases at V and 9 bases at J; junction bases unmatched: 6. The CDR3 spells CASSLAEGLAGAEQFF. The CDR3 DNA is TGCGCCAGCAGCTTGGCCGAAGGACTAGCGGGGGCTGAGCAGTTCTTC.

The chain couples TRBV5-1 to TRBJ1-3, with D maybe TRBD1 (6 bases). The germline V and J ends were trimmed by 4 bases and 3 bases, with 11 bases remaining between them. The germline V gene encodes CDR1 SGHRS and CDR2 YFSETQ. CDR3 length equals 14 residues. The CDR3 region is CASSPDSNGNTIYF. The CDR3 bases are TGCGCCAGCAGCCCGGACAGCAATGGAAACACCATATATTTT.

V and J are TRBV30 and TRBJ2-7, with TRBD1 identical over 11 bases. Germline CDR1 is GTSNPN and CDR2 is SVGIG (reference sequence). J was trimmed by 6 bases and V by 8 bases; bases with no gene match: 0. This CDR3 spans 10 amino acids. The CDR3 sequence is CAGQGAEQYF. CDR3 DNA sequence: TGTGCCGGACAGGGGGCCGAGCAGTACTTC.

This clone appeared once. The chain is built from TRBV5-6 and TRBJ2-3; D possibly matches TRBD1 or TRBD2 (5 bases each). Germline CDR1 is SGHDT and CDR2 is YYEEEE. This CDR3 is built from 13 residues. Trimming pared 5 bases from V and 2 bases from J, leaving 9 bases between. CDR3 residues: CASRWGSTDTQYF. CDR3 sequence (DNA): TGTGCCAGCAGGTGGGGGTCCACAGATACGCAGTATTTT.

The chain uses TRBV28 and TRBJ2-2; D remains unclear. CDR1 is MDHEN and CDR2 is SYDVKM in the germline V gene. V shed 6 bases and J shed 7 bases, with 12 bases lying between them. The length of the CDR3 is 13 residues. CDR3 amino acids: CASSVDSRGELFF. The CDR3 bases are TGTGCCAGCAGCGTAGACTCCCGCGGGGAGCTGTTTTTT.

This clone has just one count. This rearrangement joins TRBV19 to TRBJ2-2; 9 bases line up with TRBD2. Germline V gene data show CDR1 as LNHDA and CDR2 as SQIVND (reference sequence). V shed 5 bases and J 9 bases; nucleotides not matched to a gene: 7. This CDR3 contains 14 residues. CDR3 amino acids: CASSGPSGGRELFF. In DNA, the CDR3 is TGTGCCAGTAGTGGGCCCAGCGGGGGGCGGGAGCTGTTTTTT.

The rearrangement links TRBV29-1 to TRBJ2-5; 7 nucleotides match TRBD2. V lost 3 bases and J lost 5; bases outside the gene matches: 9. The CDR3 totals 14 residues. Germline V gene lookup returns CDR1 SQVTM and CDR2 ANQGSEA. The CDR3 coding sequence is TGCAGCGTTGATTGGGAGGGGAGTTTGGAGACCCAGTACTTC. Its protein product is CSVDWEGSLETQYF.

The chain employs TRBV28 and TRBJ1-5, with a possible D match to TRBD1 (5 bases). V was pared by 6 bases and J by 2 bases, with 11 bases between. Germline V lookup: CDR1 MDHEN, CDR2 SYDVKM. The CDR3 sequence is 14 residues long. Here the CDR3 reads CASSYLGGNQPQHF. DNA of the CDR3: TGTGCCAGCAGCTATCTGGGGGGCAATCAGCCCCAGCATTTT.

The chain carries TRBV7-9 and TRBJ1-4; D ambiguous. Between the trimmed V and J ends, which lost 4 bases and 2 bases, there was a span of 11 bases. The germline V gene has CDR1 SEHNR and CDR2 FQNEAQ (reference sequence). CDR3 length: 15 residues. The DNA of the CDR3 is TGTGCCAGCAGCTCAAACAAGGCCACTAATGAAAAACTGTTTTTT. The encoded protein is CASSSNKATNEKLFF.

The J gene is TRBJ2-5, the V gene TRBV7-2; 9 nucleotides align to TRBD1. Per germline, CDR1 SGHTA and CDR2 FQGNSA. CDR3 length: 16 residues. The V and J ends lost 3 bases and 5 bases, in that order; junction bases with no gene match: 10. CDR3 loop: CASSLLPGQGPETQYF. The CDR3 nucleotides are TGTGCCAGCAGCTTGCTACCGGGACAGGGCCCGGAGACCCAGTACTTC. The variable domain in full, with the rest retrieved from reference TRBV7-2 and TRBJ2-5, is GAGVSQSPSNKVTEKGKDVELRCDPISGHTALYWYRQSLGQGLEFLIYFQGNSAPDKSGLPSDRFSAERTGGSVSTLTIQRTQQEDSAVYLCASSLLPGQGPETQYFGPGTRLLVL.

The V and J genes are TRBV9 and TRBJ2-1; 11 nucleotides line up with TRBD2. J lost 9 bases, V lost 3 bases, and 11 bases had no gene match. CDR1 SGDLS and CDR2 YYNGEE come from the germline V gene. CDR3 length: 16 residues. CDR3 coding DNA: TGTGCCAGCAGCGGTAGCGGGGGGGGCCCCGGTTTTGAGCAGTTCTTC. Translation: CASSGSGGGPGFEQFF.

The chain combines TRBV27 with TRBJ2-7; D is uncertain. This CDR3 spans 14 amino acids. CDR1 is MNHEY and CDR2 is SMNVEV in the germline V gene (reference sequence). The V gene lost 1 base and the J gene lost 2 bases, with 9 bases spanning the gap. CDR3 coding DNA: TGTGCCAGCAGTTTATACGGCGGTCCCTACGAGCAGTACTTC. This sequence encodes CASSLYGGPYEQYF.